A single TCR beta chain is shown here with its context. Patients from Seattle were sampled longitudinally, starting during active infection. This sample was included in a study of blood T cell repertoires in COVID-19. On the study more broadly: In each case, the material was cDNA or gDNA derived from T cells, B-cell-depleted T cells, or PBMCs.

Source study methods: Estimation of nucleated cell counts relied on the amplification of reference gene primers. The repertoire was sequenced with immunoSEQ multiplex PCR; TCRdb's copy has only in-frame clones and lacks some. V and J calls and clone size follow that table, whereas D and trimming were derived from the DNA. The table shows 400,000 to 450,000 clones, with 70% to 90% occurring only once. This clonotype was sampled from a woman aged 45-60 years with COVID-19, enrolled during active disease. The sequenced material came from peripheral blood.

CDR3 nucleotides: TGTGCCAGCAGTGTAACTAGGGGGTTTGACTATGGCTACACCTTC. Translating gives CASSVTRGFDYGYTF. The J gene is TRBJ1-2, the V gene TRBV27; a possible D gene is TRBD1 (6 bases). The CDR3 runs to 15 residues. Trimming took off 5 bases at V and 3 bases at J, with 16 bases between the two ends. Germline CDR1 is MNHEY and CDR2 is SMNVEV (reference sequence).